The 6 T cell receptor beta chains below were found in one sample sequenced in a study of response to subunit inactivated influenza vaccine. One entry per CDR3 protein, called by TCRdb with MiXCR from the RT-PCR reads. The table shows about 480,000 distinct CDR3 sequences, with approximately 11% occurring only once. Sequenced here: PBMCs from blood, sampled roughly 48 days after vaccination. Receptor source: a man aged 50 to 60 who received an inactivated influenza vaccine.

This clonotype was detected ten times or more. V usage is TRBV6-2 or TRBV6-3 and J usage is TRBJ2-7, with 7 bases that match TRBD1. In germline, CDR1 is MNHEY, CDR2 SVGEGT. J was trimmed by 4 bases and V by 0 bases; bases with no gene match: 12. The CDR3 loop spans 17 amino acids. CDR3 DNA sequence: TGTGCCAGCAGTTACTCGAGAACGACAGGGCGGTTTTACGAGCAGTACTTC. It yields the protein CASSYSRTTGRFYEQYF.

This clonotype was seen at least ten times. This chain links TRBV10-3 with TRBJ2-7; 9 bases align to TRBD1. V dropped 5 bases and J dropped 2; count of bases not matched to a gene: 13. There are 17 residues in the CDR3. Looked up from germline, CDR1 is ENHRY and CDR2 is SYGVKD. The chain's CDR3 is CAISSIGGTGTAYEQYF. CDR3 DNA: TGTGCCATCAGTTCCATAGGCGGGACAGGGACGGCCTACGAGCAGTACTTC.

There are a few counts of this clonotype. This sequence joins TRBV7-8 and TRBJ2-7; D may correspond to TRBD1 or TRBD2 (5 bases each). The V end lost 3 bases, the J end lost 7 bases, and 16 bases lay between the germline ends. Germline-derived CDR1 and CDR2 are SGHVS and FQNEAQ. The CDR3 is made up of 14 amino acids. The CDR3 DNA follows: TGTGCCAGCAGCTTTTACGCCGGGGCCGCGGAGCAGTACTTC. Translating gives CASSFYAGAAEQYF.

Here the CDR3 reads CATRDSQSNQPQHF. CDR3 bases: TGTGCCACCCGGGACAGTCAGAGCAATCAGCCCCAGCATTTT. The chain uses TRBV19 and TRBJ1-5; 7 nucleotides agree with TRBD1. CDR1 is LNHDA and CDR2 is SQIVND in the germline V gene (reference sequence). Germline trimming cut 10 bases from V and 1 base from J; bases unmatched to any gene: 7. CDR3 size: 14 residues.

This clonotype was recorded at least ten times. The CDR3 bases are TGCGCCAGCAGCTTGGGTCAGGTCTCGGAAGCTTTCTTT. This codes for CASSLGQVSEAFF. The chain combines TRBV5-1 with TRBJ1-1; D not certain. This CDR3 spans 13 amino acids. Trimming removed 0 bases from V and 8 bases from J, with 11 bases in between. Germline lookup yields CDR1 SGHRS and CDR2 YFSETQ.

CDR3 amino acids: CAMGTVNTDTQYF. The CDR3 coding sequence is TGTGCCATGGGGACGGTAAACACAGATACGCAGTATTTT. The V and J genes are TRBV10-3 and TRBJ2-3; D assignment may be TRBD1 or TRBD2 (5 bases each). CDR1 is ENHRY and CDR2 is SYGVKD in the germline V gene. V was shortened by 9 bases and J by 2 bases, with 12 bases between the two germline ends. The CDR3 is 13 amino acids.